This T cell receptor beta chain was sequenced in a study of Graves' ophthalmopathy and Graves' hyperthyroidism. The ends were cut back, 3 bases at V and 3 bases at J, with 11 bases in the middle. Germline assignment: CDR1 SGHVS and CDR2 FQNEAQ. This CDR3 region has 14 residues. There are many counts of this clonotype. Transcripts of RNA were the source for amplifying TCR beta CDR3 regions. A first-round RT-PCR used HTBI primers, followed by a second-round multiplex PCR. TCRdb reprocessed the multiplex PCR reads via MiXCR and lists one record per CDR3 protein. The sample records 600,000 to 700,000 distinct CDR3 sequences, about 41% being singletons.

The source material was peripheral blood. This sequence was found in an adult man with Graves' ophthalmopathy. The rearrangement links TRBV7-8 to TRBJ1-1; D not certain. CDR3 protein: CASSLDGRDTEAFF. The DNA for the CDR3 is TGTGCCAGCAGCTTGGACGGTAGGGACACTGAAGCTTTCTTT.